This TCR beta chain emerged from a study of regulatory T cells in long-lasting Graves disease. The germline V gene encodes CDR1 SGHVS and CDR2 FQNEAQ. This CDR3 has 18 amino acids. Trimming pared 5 bases from V and 5 bases from J, leaving 28 bases between. The time point is: newly diagnosed GD, antithyroid drugs for less than 3 months. The authors made the TCR library using RNA they extracted from PBMCs. The TCR beta library used iRepertoire HTBI primers with Arm-PCR amplification of CDR3. Via MiXCR, TCRdb re-called the multiplex PCR reads, giving one row per CDR3 protein. Of fewer than 650,000 distinct CDR3 sequences in the sample, about 16% were seen once. This sample also appeared in a second study, on T cells in Graves' hyperthyroidism and ophthalmopathy. That study reports: Researchers ran a first-round RT-PCR on the TCR CDR3 using the HTBI primer set.

This clonotype was sampled from a man between 18 and 35 years old with Graves disease. This chain joins TRBV7-8 and TRBJ2-7; weak D call: TRBD2 (5 bases). The starting material was peripheral blood mononuclear cells (PBMCs), obtained at new diagnosis, from a patient treated with antithyroid drugs. In nucleotides, the CDR3 is TGTGCCAGCAGCACAATAGACGTCCGTAGAGGGAGTGGACACGAGCAGTACTTC. Amino acids: CASSTIDVRRGSGHEQYF.